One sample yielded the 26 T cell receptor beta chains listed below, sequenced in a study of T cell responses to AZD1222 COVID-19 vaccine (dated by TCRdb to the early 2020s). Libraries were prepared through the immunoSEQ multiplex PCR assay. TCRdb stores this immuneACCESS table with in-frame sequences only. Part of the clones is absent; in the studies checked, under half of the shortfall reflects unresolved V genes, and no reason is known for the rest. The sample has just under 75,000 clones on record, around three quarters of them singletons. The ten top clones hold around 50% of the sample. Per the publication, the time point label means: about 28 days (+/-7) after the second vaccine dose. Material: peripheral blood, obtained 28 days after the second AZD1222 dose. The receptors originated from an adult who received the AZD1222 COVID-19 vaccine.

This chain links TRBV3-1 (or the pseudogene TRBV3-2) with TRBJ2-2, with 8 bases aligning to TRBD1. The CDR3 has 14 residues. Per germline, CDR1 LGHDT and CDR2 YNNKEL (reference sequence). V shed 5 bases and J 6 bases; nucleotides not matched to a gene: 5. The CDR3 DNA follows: TGTGCCAGCAGCGCACAGACAGGGGCCGGGGAGCTGTTTTTT. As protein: CASSAQTGAGELFF.

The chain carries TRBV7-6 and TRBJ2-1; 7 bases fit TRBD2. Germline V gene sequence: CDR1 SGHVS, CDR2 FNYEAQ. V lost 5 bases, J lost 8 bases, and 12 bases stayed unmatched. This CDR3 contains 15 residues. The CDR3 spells CASSPQWRGIDEQFF. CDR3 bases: TGTGCCAGCAGCCCCCAGTGGCGGGGGATAGATGAGCAGTTCTTC.

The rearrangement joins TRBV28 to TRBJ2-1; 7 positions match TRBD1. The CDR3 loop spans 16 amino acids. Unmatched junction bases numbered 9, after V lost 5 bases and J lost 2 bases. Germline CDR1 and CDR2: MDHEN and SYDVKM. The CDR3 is CASSPKGQTPYNEQFF. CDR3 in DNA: TGTGCCAGCAGTCCGAAGGGACAGACGCCCTACAATGAGCAGTTCTTC.

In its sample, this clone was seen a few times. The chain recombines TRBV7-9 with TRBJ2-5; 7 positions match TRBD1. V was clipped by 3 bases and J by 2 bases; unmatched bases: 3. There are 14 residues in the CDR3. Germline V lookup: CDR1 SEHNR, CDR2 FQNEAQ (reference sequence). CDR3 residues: CASSLTGSQETQYF. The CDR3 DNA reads TGTGCCAGCAGCTTGACAGGGTCTCAAGAGACCCAGTACTTC.

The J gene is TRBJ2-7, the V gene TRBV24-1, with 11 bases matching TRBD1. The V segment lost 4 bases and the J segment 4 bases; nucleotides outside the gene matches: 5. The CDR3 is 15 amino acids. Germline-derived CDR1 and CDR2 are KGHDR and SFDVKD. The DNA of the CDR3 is TGTGCCACCAGTGACTCGGGACAGGGGGTGTACGAGCAGTACTTC. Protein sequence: CATSDSGQGVYEQYF.

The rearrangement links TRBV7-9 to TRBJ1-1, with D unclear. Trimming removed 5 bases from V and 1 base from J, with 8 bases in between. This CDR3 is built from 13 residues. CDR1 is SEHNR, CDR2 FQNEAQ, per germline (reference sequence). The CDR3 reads CASSPDENTEAFF. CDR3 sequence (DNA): TGTGCCAGCAGCCCAGACGAGAACACTGAAGCTTTCTTT.

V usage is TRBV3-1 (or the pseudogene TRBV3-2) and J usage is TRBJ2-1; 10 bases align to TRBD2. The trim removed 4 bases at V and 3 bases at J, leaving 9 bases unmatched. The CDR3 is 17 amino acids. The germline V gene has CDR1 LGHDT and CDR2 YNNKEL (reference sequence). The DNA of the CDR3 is TGTGCCAGCAGCCTTGGTAGCGGGGGGCTCCTCTACAATGAGCAGTTCTTC. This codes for CASSLGSGGLLYNEQFF.

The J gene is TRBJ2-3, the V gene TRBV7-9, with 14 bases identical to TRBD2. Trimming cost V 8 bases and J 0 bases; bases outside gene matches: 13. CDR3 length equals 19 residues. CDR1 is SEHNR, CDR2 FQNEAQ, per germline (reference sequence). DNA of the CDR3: TGTGCCAGCGAACTCTGGGGACTAGCGGGGGACTTTAGCACAGATACGCAGTATTTT. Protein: CASELWGLAGDFSTDTQYF. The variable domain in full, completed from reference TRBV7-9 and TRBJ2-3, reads DTGVSQNPRHKITKRGQNVTFRCDPISEHNRLYWYRQTLGQGPEFLTYFQNEAQLEKSRLLSDRFSAERPKGSFSTLEIQRTEQGDSAMYLCASELWGLAGDFSTDTQYFGPGTRLTVL.

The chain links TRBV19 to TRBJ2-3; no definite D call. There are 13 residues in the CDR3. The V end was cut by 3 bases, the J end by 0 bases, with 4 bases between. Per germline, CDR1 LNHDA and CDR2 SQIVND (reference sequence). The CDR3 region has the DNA TGTGCCAGTAGTATGCTAAGCACAGATACGCAGTATTTT. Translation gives CASSMLSTDTQYF. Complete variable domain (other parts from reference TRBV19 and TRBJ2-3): DGGITQSPKYLFRKEGQNVTLSCEQNLNHDAMYWYRQDPGQGLRLIYYSQIVNDFQKGDIAEGYSVSREKKESFPLTVTSAQKNPTAFYLCASSMLSTDTQYFGPGTRLTVL.

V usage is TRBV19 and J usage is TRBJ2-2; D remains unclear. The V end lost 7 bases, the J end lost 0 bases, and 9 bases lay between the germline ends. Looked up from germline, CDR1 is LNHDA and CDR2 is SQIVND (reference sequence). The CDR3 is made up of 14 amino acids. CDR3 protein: CASTLYSNTGELFF. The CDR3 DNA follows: TGTGCCAGTACTCTTTACTCGAACACCGGGGAGCTGTTTTTT.

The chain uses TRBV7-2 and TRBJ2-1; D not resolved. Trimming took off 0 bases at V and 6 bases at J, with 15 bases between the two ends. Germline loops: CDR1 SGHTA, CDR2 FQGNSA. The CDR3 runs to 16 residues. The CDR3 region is CASSLAQGMLGNEQFF. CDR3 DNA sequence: TGTGCCAGCAGCTTAGCGCAAGGGATGTTAGGCAATGAGCAGTTCTTC.

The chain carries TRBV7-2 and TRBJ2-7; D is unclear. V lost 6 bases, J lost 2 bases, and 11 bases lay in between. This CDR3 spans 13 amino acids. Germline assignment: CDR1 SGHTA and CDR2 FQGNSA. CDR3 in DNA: TGTGCCAGCAGTGGTAGCCCCCCCTACGAGCAGTACTTC. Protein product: CASSGSPPYEQYF.

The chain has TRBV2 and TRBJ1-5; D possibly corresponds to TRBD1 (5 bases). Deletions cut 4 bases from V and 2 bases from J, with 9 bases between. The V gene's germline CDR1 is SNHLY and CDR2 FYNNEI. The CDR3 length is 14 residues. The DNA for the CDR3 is TGTGCCAGCAGTGGGGGGATGCGCAATCAGCCCCAGCATTTT. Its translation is CASSGGMRNQPQHF. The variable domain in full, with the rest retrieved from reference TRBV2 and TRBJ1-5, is EPEVTQTPSHQVTQMGQEVILRCVPISNHLYFYWYRQILGQKVEFLVSFYNNEISEKSEIFDDQFSVERPDGSNFTLKIRSTKLEDSAMYFCASSGGMRNQPQHFGDGTRLSIL.

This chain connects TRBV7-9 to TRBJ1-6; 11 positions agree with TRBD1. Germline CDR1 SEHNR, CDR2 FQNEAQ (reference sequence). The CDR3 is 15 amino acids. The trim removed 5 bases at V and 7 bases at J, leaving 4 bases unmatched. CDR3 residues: CASSRTGGENSPLHF. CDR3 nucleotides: TGTGCCAGCAGCAGGACAGGGGGCGAGAATTCACCCCTCCACTTT.

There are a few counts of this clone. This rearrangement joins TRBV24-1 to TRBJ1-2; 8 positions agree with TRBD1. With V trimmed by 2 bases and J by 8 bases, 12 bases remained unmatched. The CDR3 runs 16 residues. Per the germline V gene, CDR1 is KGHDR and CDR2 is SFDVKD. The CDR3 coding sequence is TGTGCCACCAGTGATTATGGACAGGGAGACTATGGAGGCTACACCTTC. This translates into CATSDYGQGDYGGYTF.

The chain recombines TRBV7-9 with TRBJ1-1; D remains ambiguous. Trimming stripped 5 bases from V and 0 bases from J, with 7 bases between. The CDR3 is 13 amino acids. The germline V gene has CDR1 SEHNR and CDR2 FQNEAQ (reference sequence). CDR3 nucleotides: TGTGCCAGCAGCCCTAATTTGAACACTGAAGCTTTCTTT. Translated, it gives CASSPNLNTEAFF.

The CDR3 reads CASSGPGGSGANVLTF. The CDR3 DNA reads TGTGCCAGCAGCGGGCCCGGGGGCTCTGGGGCCAACGTCCTGACTTTC. The V gene is TRBV7-6, the J gene TRBJ2-6, with a possible D match to TRBD2 (6 bases). Trimming stripped 5 bases from V and 0 bases from J, with 11 bases between. From germline, CDR1 is SGHVS and CDR2 FNYEAQ. CDR3 size: 16 residues.

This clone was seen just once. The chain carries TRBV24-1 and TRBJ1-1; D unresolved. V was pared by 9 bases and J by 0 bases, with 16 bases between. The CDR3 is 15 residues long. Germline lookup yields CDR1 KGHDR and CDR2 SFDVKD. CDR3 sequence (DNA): TGTGCCACCCGAGGAGGAGGGTCCCTGAACACTGAAGCTTTCTTT. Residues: CATRGGGSLNTEAFF.

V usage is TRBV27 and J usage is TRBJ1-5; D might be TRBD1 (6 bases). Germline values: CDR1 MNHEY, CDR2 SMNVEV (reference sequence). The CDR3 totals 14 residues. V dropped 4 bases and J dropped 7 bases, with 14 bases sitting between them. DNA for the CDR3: TGTGCCAGCAGTTCCGCGGCCGGGGGCCAGCCCCAGCATTTT. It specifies CASSSAAGGQPQHF.

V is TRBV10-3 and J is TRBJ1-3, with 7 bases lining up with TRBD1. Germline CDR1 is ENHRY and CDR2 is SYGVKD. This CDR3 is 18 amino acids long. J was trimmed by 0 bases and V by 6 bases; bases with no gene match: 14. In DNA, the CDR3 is TGTGCCATCAGCGCGGACAGGTCCTCGGGTGGCTCTGGAAACACCATATATTTT. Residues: CAISADRSSGGSGNTIYF.

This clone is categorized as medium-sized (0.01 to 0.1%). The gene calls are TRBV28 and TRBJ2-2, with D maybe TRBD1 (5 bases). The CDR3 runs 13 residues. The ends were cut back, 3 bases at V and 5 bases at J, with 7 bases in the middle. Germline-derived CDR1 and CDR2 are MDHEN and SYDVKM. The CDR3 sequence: CASSFKGTGELFF. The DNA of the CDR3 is TGTGCCAGCAGTTTTAAGGGGACCGGGGAGCTGTTTTTT.

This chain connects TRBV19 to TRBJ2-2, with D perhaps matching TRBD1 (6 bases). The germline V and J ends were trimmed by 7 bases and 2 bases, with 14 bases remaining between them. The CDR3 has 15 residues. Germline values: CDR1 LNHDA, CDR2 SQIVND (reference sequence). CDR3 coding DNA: TGTGCCAGTAACAGGGATCGAGGCAACACCGGGGAGCTGTTTTTT. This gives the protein CASNRDRGNTGELFF.

The CDR3 DNA reads as TGCGCCAGCAGACCCGGACCGACGGATCCAAATTCACCCCTCCACTTT. Encoded protein: CASRPGPTDPNSPLHF. V gene TRBV5-1 combines with J gene TRBJ1-6; the D is unclear. CDR1 and CDR2 (germline): SGHRS, YFSETQ. V was cut by 5 bases and J by 7 bases, with 19 bases left in between. The CDR3 sequence is 16 residues long.

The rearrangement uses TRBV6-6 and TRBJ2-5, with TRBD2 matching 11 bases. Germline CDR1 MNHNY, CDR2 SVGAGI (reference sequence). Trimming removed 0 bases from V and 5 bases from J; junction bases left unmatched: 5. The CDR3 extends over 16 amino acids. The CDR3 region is CASSYSSIAGGETQYF. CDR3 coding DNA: TGTGCCAGCAGTTACTCGTCTATAGCGGGGGGGGAGACCCAGTACTTC.

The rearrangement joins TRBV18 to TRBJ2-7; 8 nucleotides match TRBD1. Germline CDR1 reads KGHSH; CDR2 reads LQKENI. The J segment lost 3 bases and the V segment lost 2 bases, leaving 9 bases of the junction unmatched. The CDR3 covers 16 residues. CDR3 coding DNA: TGTGCCAGCTCACCAACCGGGACAGGAGTATTCTACGAGCAGTACTTC. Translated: CASSPTGTGVFYEQYF.

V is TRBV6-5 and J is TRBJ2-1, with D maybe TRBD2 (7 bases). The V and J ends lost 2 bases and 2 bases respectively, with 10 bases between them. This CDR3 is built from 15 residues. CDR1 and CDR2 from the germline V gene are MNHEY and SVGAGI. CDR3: CASSYRGGAYNEQFF. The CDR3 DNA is TGTGCCAGCAGTTACAGAGGGGGGGCCTACAATGAGCAGTTCTTC.